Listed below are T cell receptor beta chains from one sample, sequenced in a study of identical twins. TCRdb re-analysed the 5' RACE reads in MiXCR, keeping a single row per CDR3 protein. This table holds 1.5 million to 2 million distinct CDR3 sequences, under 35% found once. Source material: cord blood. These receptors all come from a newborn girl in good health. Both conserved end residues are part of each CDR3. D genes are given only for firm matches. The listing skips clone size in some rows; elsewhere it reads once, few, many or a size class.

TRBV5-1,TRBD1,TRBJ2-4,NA,TGCGCCAGCAGCTTGGGACAGGGGGGCAAAAACATTCAGTACTTC,CASSLGQGGKNIQYF
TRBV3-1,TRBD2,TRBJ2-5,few,TGCGCCAGCAGCCAAGACCCTCCGGGAGGTCAAGAGACCCAGTACTTC,CASSQDPPGGQETQYF
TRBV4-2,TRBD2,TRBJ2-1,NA,TGTGCCAGCACCCCAGCGGCGGGGGGCCTCTCCTACAATGAGCATTTCTTC,CASTPAAGGLSYNEHFF
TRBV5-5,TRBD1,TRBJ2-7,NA,TGTGCCGGCAGCTTGTATCCGGACAGGGGTTACGAGCAGTACTTC,CAGSLYPDRGYEQYF
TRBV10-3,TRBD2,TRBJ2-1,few,TGTGCCATCAGTGATTCTAGCGGGAGGGCCCTATACAATGAGCAGTTCTTC,CAISDSSGRALYNEQFF
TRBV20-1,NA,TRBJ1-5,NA,TGCAGTGCTAGAGGAAATCCCGCCTTGGGGTATAGCAATCAGCCCCAGCATTTT,CSARGNPALGYSNQPQHF
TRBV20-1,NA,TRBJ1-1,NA,TGCAGTGCTAATCCTACGGGGGCGGGAGGTGAAGCTTTCTTT,CSANPTGAGGEAFF
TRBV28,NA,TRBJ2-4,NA,TGTGCCAGCAGTTTCCCCCTCAATGAGCAGTACTTC,CASSFPLNEQYF
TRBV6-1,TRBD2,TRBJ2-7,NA,TGTGCCAGCAGTGTAAGACTAGCGGCCTTCTCCTACGAGCAGTACTTC,CASSVRLAAFSYEQYF
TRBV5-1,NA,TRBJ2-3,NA,TGCGCCAGCAGCTTAACAGGGGAGGCTCGCACAGATACGCAGTATTTT,CASSLTGEARTDTQYF
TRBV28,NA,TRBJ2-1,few,TGTGCCAGCAGCCCTGCTCTCGGGAGCCTCAGCTCCTACAATGAGCAGTTCTTC,CASSPALGSLSSYNEQFF
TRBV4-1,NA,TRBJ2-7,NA,TGCGCCAGCAGCCAATACTCGGGGACATCTTACGAGCAGTACTTC,CASSQYSGTSYEQYF
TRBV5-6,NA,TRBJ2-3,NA,TGTGCCAGCAGCTTGCGCGAGTCAGGGAGGCCTGACACAGATACGCAGTATTTT,CASSLRESGRPDTDTQYF
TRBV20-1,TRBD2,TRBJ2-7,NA,TGCAGTGCTAGAGATCGATGGCGAGCGGGGGGATCCTACGAGCAGTACTTC,CSARDRWRAGGSYEQYF
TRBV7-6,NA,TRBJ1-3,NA,TGTGCCAGCAGCTTAGCTTACACCCACTCTGGAAACACCATATATTTT,CASSLAYTHSGNTIYF
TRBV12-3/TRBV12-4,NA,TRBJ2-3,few,TGTGCCAGCAGTTTAATAAAGGACACGGGATTCACAGATACGCAGTATTTT,CASSLIKDTGFTDTQYF
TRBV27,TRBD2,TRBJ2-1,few,TGTGCCAGCAGACGACTAGCGGGTCAGAGCTCCTACAATGAGCAGTTCTTC,CASRRLAGQSSYNEQFF
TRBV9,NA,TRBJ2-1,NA,TGTGCCAGCAGCGTAGTCGTCAGGGGCTCCAACAATGAGCAGTTCTTC,CASSVVVRGSNNEQFF